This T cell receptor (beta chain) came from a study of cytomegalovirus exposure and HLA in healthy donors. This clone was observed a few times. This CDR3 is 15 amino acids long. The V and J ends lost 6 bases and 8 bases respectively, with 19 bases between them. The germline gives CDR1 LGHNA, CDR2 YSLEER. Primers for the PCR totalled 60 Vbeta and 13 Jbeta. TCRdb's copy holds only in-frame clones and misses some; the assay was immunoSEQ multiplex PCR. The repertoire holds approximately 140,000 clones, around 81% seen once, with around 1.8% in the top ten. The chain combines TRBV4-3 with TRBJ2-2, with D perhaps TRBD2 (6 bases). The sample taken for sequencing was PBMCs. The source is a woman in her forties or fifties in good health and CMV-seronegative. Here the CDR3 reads CASSPTERVWGELFF. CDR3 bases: TGCGCCAGCAGTCCGACAGAGCGGGTATGGGGGGAGCTGTTTTTT.